These T cell receptor beta chains were read from a single sample in a study of cytomegalovirus exposure and HLA in healthy donors. TCRdb's table, derived via immunoSEQ multiplex PCR, lists solely in-frame clones and lacks some. This table has 60,000 to 65,000 clones, almost 97% appearing once. Sequenced sample: PBMCs. The receptors derive from a woman younger than 35 in good health and CMV-seronegative. CDR3s include the opening cysteine and the closing phenylalanine or tryptophan. The order of the fields is D gene, J gene, V gene, CDR3 length, clone size, CDR3 protein, CDR3 DNA. The D gene is left open where the match is weak. Size values are once, few and many counts, or a class for expanded clones, and some rows have none.

>NA|TRBJ1-4|TRBV13|17|NA
CASSLVAGGGRSEKLFF
TGTGCCAGCAGCTTAGTAGCCGGGGGGGGCAGAAGTGAAAAACTGTTTTTT
>NA|TRBJ1-5|TRBV7-2|14|NA
CASSFDRPNQPQHF
TGTGCCAGCAGCTTCGACAGACCCAATCAGCCCCAGCATTTT
>NA|TRBJ1-5|TRBV27|12|NA
CASSPAGRPQHF
TGTGCCAGCAGCCCCGCCGGTAGGCCCCAGCATTTT
>TRBD1|TRBJ1-2|TRBV4-1|16|NA
CASSPTPTGGPYGYTF
TGCGCCAGCAGCCCGACCCCGACAGGGGGCCCCTATGGCTACACCTTC
>TRBD2|TRBJ2-1|TRBV10-3|14|NA
CAIEPSTGGNEQFF
TGTGCCATCGAGCCTAGCACGGGGGGCAATGAGCAGTTCTTC
>TRBD2|TRBJ2-5|TRBV4-3|15|NA
CASSRLTGGGETQYF
TGCGCCAGCAGCCGCCTCACGGGGGGTGGGGAGACCCAGTACTTC
>NA|TRBJ1-2|TRBV14|12|NA
CASSQWQDGYTF
TGTGCCAGCAGCCAGTGGCAGGATGGCTACACCTTC
>TRBD2|TRBJ2-3|TRBV9|15|NA
CASSPVAGVIDTQYF
TGTGCCAGCAGCCCGGTCGCGGGGGTTATAGATACGCAGTATTTT
>TRBD1|TRBJ2-2|TRBV18|16|NA
CASSVTGVANTGELFF
TGTGCCAGCTCAGTCACAGGGGTGGCGAACACCGGGGAGCTGTTTTTT
>TRBD1|TRBJ1-2|TRBV27|14|NA
CASSPTRGEYGYTF
TGTGCCAGCAGTCCCACCAGGGGGGAGTATGGCTACACCTTC
>TRBD1|TRBJ2-5|TRBV5-4|16|NA
CASTPVAGGFGETQYF
TGTGCCAGCACCCCGGTGGCAGGGGGCTTCGGGGAGACCCAGTACTTC
>TRBD2|TRBJ2-4|TRBV18|18|NA
CASSPLAGNSLAKNIQYF
TGTGCCAGCTCACCCCTAGCGGGGAACTCTCTAGCCAAAAACATTCAGTACTTC
>NA|TRBJ2-2|TRBV5-4|15|NA
CASSLDRDGTGELFF
TGTGCCAGCAGCTTGGACAGGGATGGCACCGGGGAGCTGTTTTTT
>TRBD2|TRBJ2-3|TRBV28|19|NA
CASSFFPGLAGGVPDTQYF
TGTGCCAGCAGTTTTTTCCCGGGGCTAGCGGGGGGGGTCCCAGATACGCAGTATTTT
>NA|TRBJ2-7|TRBV7-9|15|NA
CASNPRAGGANEQYF
TGTGCCAGCAACCCTCGGGCCGGCGGGGCTAACGAGCAGTACTTC
>NA|TRBJ1-1|TRBV29-1|13|NA
CSVEWAGPTEAFF
TGCAGCGTTGAATGGGCGGGGCCCACTGAAGCTTTCTTT
>TRBD2|TRBJ2-1|TRBV5-1|16|NA
CASSLGLAGPYNEQFF
TGCGCCAGCAGCCTCGGACTAGCGGGGCCCTACAATGAGCAGTTCTTC
>NA|TRBJ2-5|TRBV7-9|12|NA
CASSRPGETQYF
TGTGCCAGCAGCCGCCCGGGTGAGACCCAGTACTTC
>TRBD1|TRBJ1-3|TRBV7-9|16|NA
CASSTGDTSSGNTIYF
TGTGCCAGCAGCACAGGGGATACCAGCTCTGGAAACACCATATATTTT
>NA|TRBJ2-1|TRBV10-2|12|NA
CASIGGYNEQFF
TGCGCCAGCATAGGGGGTTACAATGAGCAGTTCTTC
>NA|TRBJ2-6|TRBV11-3|17|NA
CASSTGRGASGANVLTF
TGTGCCAGCAGCACGGGCAGGGGGGCATCTGGGGCCAACGTCCTGACTTTC
>NA|TRBJ2-5|TRBV11-2|15|NA
CASSLVFSRGETQYF
TGTGCCAGCAGCTTAGTGTTTTCCCGGGGAGAGACCCAGTACTTC
>TRBD1|TRBJ2-7|TRBV5-6|13|once
CASSLQGSGEQYF
TGTGCCAGCAGCTTACAGGGGTCGGGGGAGCAGTACTTC
>TRBD2|TRBJ2-1|TRBV18|17|NA
CASSPAGTSGNYNEQFF
TGTGCCAGCTCACCCGCCGGGACTAGCGGGAACTACAATGAGCAGTTCTTC
>TRBD1|TRBJ1-5|TRBV28|16|NA
CASSRQTGTGGQPQHF
TGTGCCAGCAGCCGACAAACCGGGACAGGGGGCCAGCCCCAGCATTTT
>TRBD2|TRBJ2-3|TRBV5-4|16|NA
CASRGGGTSGTDTQYF
TGTGCCAGCCGGGGCGGGGGGACTAGCGGCACAGATACGCAGTATTTT
>NA|TRBJ1-1|TRBV7-7|14|NA
CASSPVGGNTEAFF
TGTGCTAGCAGCCCAGTGGGGGGGAACACTGAAGCTTTCTTT
>NA|TRBJ1-2|TRBV7-9|15|NA
CASSPTPTGSYGYTF
TGTGCCAGCAGTCCCACCCCGACGGGAAGCTATGGCTACACCTTC
>NA|TRBJ1-2|TRBV6-6|13|NA
CASSYGGDYGYTF
TGTGCCAGCAGTTATGGGGGGGACTATGGCTACACCTTC
>NA|TRBJ2-2|TRBV9|13|NA
CASNPGGTGELFF
TGTGCCAGCAACCCCGGGGGCACCGGGGAGCTGTTTTTT
>TRBD1|TRBJ2-2|TRBV7-2|13|NA
CASSHGTAGELFF
TGTGCCAGCAGCCACGGGACAGCTGGGGAGCTGTTTTTT
>TRBD1|TRBJ2-1|TRBV6-6|14|NA
CASLRTGQNNEQFF
TGTGCCAGCCTCCGGACAGGGCAGAACAATGAGCAGTTCTTC
>NA|TRBJ2-1|TRBV6-1|12|NA
CASTPSYNEQFF
TGTGCCAGCACTCCCTCCTACAATGAGCAGTTCTTC
>NA|TRBJ2-2|TRBV10-3|14|NA
CAISESVGGGELFF
TGTGCCATCAGTGAGTCGGTCGGCGGCGGGGAGCTGTTTTTT
>TRBD2|TRBJ2-2|TRBV5-6|17|NA
CASSFSGLAGGTGELFF
TGTGCCAGCAGCTTCAGTGGACTAGCGGGAGGGACCGGGGAGCTGTTTTTT